Each of the 27 T cell receptor beta chains below was sequenced from the same sample in a study of T cell repertoires in cytomegalovirus infection (dated by TCRdb to 2018 to 2020). Sequencing was performed on an Illumina HiSeq 1500. Starting from the raw public reads, TCRdb applied fastp trimming at Q25, assembled clones with MiXCR and retained in-frame beta chains. CDR3 protein duplicates are merged, each entry listing the most common genes and DNA. Recorded for this sample are just over 150,000 distinct CDR3 sequences; 23% of them occurred a single time. Around 9.9% of the sample lies in the top ten. Sequencing input: PBMCs. The receptor source for this set is a human donor in good health (CMV status not recorded). Some clones in this sample may be carry-over from other donors' samples.

This clonotype was seen more than once but under ten times. This chain uses TRBV6-6 with TRBJ1-2, with D uncertain. The CDR3 is 13 residues long. The V end lost 2 bases, the J end lost 4 bases, and 8 bases lay between the germline ends. Germline values: CDR1 MNHNY, CDR2 SVGAGI (reference sequence). CDR3 region: CASSYEKVYGYTF. The CDR3, as DNA: TGTGCCAGCAGTTACGAGAAGGTCTATGGCTACACCTTC.

On this clonotype: Since a much larger clone is just one base distant, this may be a read error. V gene TRBV7-9 combines with J gene TRBJ2-6, with TRBD2 matching 7 bases. Germline V gene data show CDR1 as SEHNR and CDR2 as FQNEAQ (reference sequence). This CDR3 has 17 residues. In DNA form, the CDR3 reads TGTGCCAACAGCTTAGCTTCCGGGAGGCTGGGGGCCAACGTCCTGACTTTC. Translating it yields CANSLASGRLGANVLTF.

This clonotype was detected only a few times. The gene calls are TRBV12-3 or TRBV12-4 and TRBJ1-2; D may be TRBD1 (5 bases). V was cut by 3 bases and J by 4 bases, with 12 bases left in between. The CDR3 sequence is 14 residues long. The CDR3 DNA sequence: TGTGCCAGCAGTTTCAGTGACAGTTCCTATGGCTACACCTTC. It yields the protein CASSFSDSSYGYTF.

The J gene is TRBJ1-1, the V gene TRBV5-6; D call uncertain. V was trimmed by 4 bases and J by 0 bases, leaving 7 bases between them. The germline V gene has CDR1 SGHDT and CDR2 YYEEEE. The CDR3 is 13 residues long. In DNA form, the CDR3 reads TGTGCCAGCAGCAACAGAATGAACACTGAAGCTTTCTTT. It codes for CASSNRMNTEAFF.

The J gene is TRBJ2-3, the V gene TRBV24-1, with 10 bases matching TRBD2. Germline values: CDR1 KGHDR, CDR2 SFDVKD. V was clipped by 8 bases and J by 2 bases; unmatched bases: 6. The length of the CDR3 is 15 residues. Here the CDR3 DNA reads TGTGCCACCACAGGGACTAGCGACAACACAGATACGCAGTATTTT. Translating it yields CATTGTSDNTDTQYF.

The genes are TRBV27 and TRBJ1-4, with 7 positions matching TRBD1. This CDR3 comprises 12 residues. V was pared by 4 bases and J by 10 bases, with 3 bases of the junction left unmatched. The V gene's germline CDR1 is MNHEY and CDR2 SMNVEV (reference sequence). The CDR3 sequence is CASSWAGGKLFF. CDR3 coding DNA: TGTGCCAGCAGTTGGGCAGGGGGAAAACTGTTTTTT.

This chain uses TRBV28 with TRBJ1-1; tentatively, D is TRBD1 (5 bases). CDR1 and CDR2 from the germline V gene are MDHEN and SYDVKM. V was cut by 3 bases and J by 1 base, with 9 bases left in between. This CDR3 region has 14 residues. CDR3 bases: TGTGCCAGCAGTTTGGGGGTGGCGAACACTGAAGCTTTCTTT. The encoded protein is CASSLGVANTEAFF.

This rearrangement joins TRBV2 to TRBJ2-2; D gene uncertain. The germline gives CDR1 SNHLY, CDR2 FYNNEI. CDR3 length: 12 residues. V was pared by 6 bases and J by 5 bases, with 7 bases between. The CDR3 sequence is CASRVQTGELFF. DNA for the CDR3: TGTGCCAGCAGAGTACAGACCGGGGAGCTGTTTTTT.

This clonotype was detected many times. The chain recombines TRBV6-5 with TRBJ2-1; D unclear. V lost 10 bases to trimming and J lost 6 bases, with 16 bases between them. The CDR3 runs to 13 residues. The V gene's germline CDR1 is MNHEY and CDR2 SVGAGI. This CDR3 reads CATLFPVSNEQFF. CDR3 nucleotides: TGTGCCACCCTCTTCCCCGTATCCAATGAGCAGTTCTTC.

V is TRBV12-3 or TRBV12-4 and J is TRBJ2-7; D is undetermined. Trimming stripped 2 bases from V and 4 bases from J, with 9 bases between. The CDR3 runs to 13 residues. The CDR3 bases are TGTGCCAGCAGTTTATTCCTTCCGTACGAGCAGTACTTC. Its translation: CASSLFLPYEQYF.

J is TRBJ2-3 and V is TRBV20-1; no clear D gene. The germline CDR1 and CDR2 sequences are DFQATT and SNEGSKA (reference sequence). The length of the CDR3 is 12 residues. Trimming shortened V by 2 bases and J by 6 bases, and 9 bases separated the two germline ends. Here the CDR3 reads CSARSRVDTQYF. In nucleotides, the CDR3 is TGCAGTGCTAGATCTCGTGTCGATACGCAGTATTTT.

The genes are TRBV2 and TRBJ2-7; D gene ambiguous. The V gene's germline CDR1 is SNHLY and CDR2 FYNNEI. The CDR3 sequence is 14 residues long. The germline V and J ends were trimmed by 5 bases and 0 bases, with 11 bases remaining between them. As DNA, the CDR3 is TGTGCCAGCAGTAGCGTCGTGAGCTCCTACGAGCAGTACTTC. Amino acids: CASSSVVSSYEQYF.

This sequence joins TRBV14 and TRBJ1-1, with 8 bases matching TRBD1. Unmatched junction bases numbered 8, after V lost 4 bases and J lost 4 bases. CDR1 is SGHDN and CDR2 is FVKESK in the germline V gene. The CDR3 length is 15 residues. As DNA, the CDR3 is TGTGCCAGCAGCCCCCGGACAGGGTTGATCACTGAAGCTTTCTTT. This codes for CASSPRTGLITEAFF.

This clonotype was detected a few times. The CDR3 DNA reads as TGTGCCAGCAAGGTACAGATGGCCAAAAACATTCAGTACTTC. Amino acid sequence: CASKVQMAKNIQYF. The chain links TRBV27 to TRBJ2-4; D uncertain. V shed 7 bases and J shed 1 base, with 11 bases lying between them. Germline values: CDR1 MNHEY, CDR2 SMNVEV (reference sequence). This CDR3 contains 14 residues.

The chain carries TRBV5-1 and TRBJ2-7; TRBD2 matches 7 bases. In germline, CDR1 is SGHRS, CDR2 YFSETQ. J gave up 4 bases and V 4 bases, and 11 bases lay outside the gene matches. The CDR3 contains 15 residues. The CDR3 is CASSAYSGSPYEQYF. The CDR3 region has the DNA TGCGCCAGCAGCGCCTATAGCGGGTCCCCGTACGAGCAGTACTTC. Full variable domain (outside the CDR3, taken from reference TRBV5-1 and TRBJ2-7): KAGVTQTPRYLIKTRGQQVTLSCSPISGHRSVSWYQQTPGQGLQFLFEYFSETQRNKGNFPGRFSGRQFSNSRSEMNVSTLELGDSALYLCASSAYSGSPYEQYFGPGTRLTVT.

In its sample, this clonotype was seen a few times. The chain carries TRBV11-1 and TRBJ2-7; a possible D gene is TRBD2 (5 bases). The CDR3 covers 14 residues. From germline, CDR1 is SGHAT and CDR2 FQDESV (reference sequence). Trimming took off 7 bases at V and 3 bases at J, with 16 bases between the two ends. DNA of the CDR3: TGTGCCAGCACCCTGGGAGTAGGAGACTACGAGCAGTACTTC. Amino acids: CASTLGVGDYEQYF.

This clonotype has more than one count but fewer than ten. This chain connects TRBV6-4 to TRBJ2-2; 9 bases agree with TRBD1. The germline gives CDR1 MRHNA, CDR2 SNTAGT. The CDR3 runs 15 residues. V lost 11 bases, J lost 4 bases, and 11 bases stayed unmatched. CDR3 sequence reads: CASRPRQGGTGELFF. CDR3 coding DNA: TGTGCCTCCAGACCAAGACAGGGGGGCACCGGGGAGCTGTTTTTT.

The chain employs TRBV6-2 or TRBV6-3 and TRBJ2-1; D gene ambiguous. V was trimmed by 6 bases and J by 1 base, leaving 4 bases between them. The CDR3 has 12 amino acids. CDR1 is MNHEY and CDR2 is SVGEGT in the germline V gene. CDR3 bases: TGTGCCAGCAGGGAGTCCTACAATGAGCAGTTCTTC. Its translation is CASRESYNEQFF.

This chain uses TRBV6-5 with TRBJ1-2, with a tentative D call TRBD1 (6 bases). Germline values: CDR1 MNHEY, CDR2 SVGAGI. Trimming pared 0 bases from V and 4 bases from J, leaving 12 bases between. The CDR3 spans 15 residues. CDR3 coding DNA: TGTGCCAGCAGTTACTCGAATGCAGGGGTCTATGGCTACACCTTC. Translation: CASSYSNAGVYGYTF.

This clonotype was seen only a few times. The chain is built from TRBV2 and TRBJ2-3; TRBD1 is a possible D gene (7 bases). The V and J ends lost 8 bases and 3 bases respectively, with 15 bases between them. From germline, CDR1 is SNHLY and CDR2 FYNNEI. There are 14 residues in the CDR3. The CDR3, as DNA: TGTGCCAGCTCAGGGGGGCAAGCAACAGATACGCAGTATTTT. It yields the protein CASSGGQATDTQYF. Full variable domain (outside the CDR3, taken from reference TRBV2 and TRBJ2-3): EPEVTQTPSHQVTQMGQEVILRCVPISNHLYFYWYRQILGQKVEFLVSFYNNEISEKSEIFDDQFSVERPDGSNFTLKIRSTKLEDSAMYFCASSGGQATDTQYFGPGTRLTVL.

This chain uses TRBV12-3 or TRBV12-4 with TRBJ2-7; D not resolved. Trimming cost V 5 bases and J 3 bases, with 17 bases left between them. The CDR3 extends over 15 amino acids. The CDR3 DNA reads TGTGCCAGCAGTAAATCCGGTGGGTTAAGCTACGAGCAGTACTTC. This translates into CASSKSGGLSYEQYF.

This clonotype appeared many times. V and J are TRBV7-9 and TRBJ2-5; 7 nucleotides match TRBD1. Trimming took 2 bases from V and 1 from J; bases not matched to a gene: 1. The CDR3 has 14 amino acids. Looked up from germline, CDR1 is SEHNR and CDR2 is FQNEAQ (reference sequence). CDR3 DNA: TGTGCCAGCAGCTTAACAGGGGCCCAAGAGACCCAGTACTTC. Translation: CASSLTGAQETQYF.

This clonotype was picked up a small number of times. J is TRBJ2-7 and V is TRBV29-1; D gene uncertain. The CDR3 is made up of 11 amino acids. V lost 4 bases and J lost 6, with 10 bases in between. Germline V gene sequence: CDR1 SQVTM, CDR2 ANQGSEA. As DNA, the CDR3 is TGCAGCGTTGTGGACGCCCGCGAGCAGTACTTC. Translated, it gives CSVVDAREQYF.

This clonotype qualifies as medium-sized (0.01 to 0.1%). The J gene is TRBJ2-7, the V gene TRBV28; 11 positions match TRBD2. Germline-derived CDR1 and CDR2 are MDHEN and SYDVKM. The V and J ends lost 5 bases and 6 bases, in that order; junction bases with no gene match: 9. The CDR3 loop spans 15 amino acids. The CDR3 loop is CASSPVSGREGEQYF. The DNA for the CDR3 is TGTGCCAGCAGTCCCGTTAGCGGGAGGGAAGGCGAGCAGTACTTC. Full variable domain (rest looked up from reference TRBV28 and TRBJ2-7): DVKVTQSSRYLVKRTGEKVFLECVQDMDHENMFWYRQDPGLGLRLIYFSYDVKMKEKGDIPEGYSVSREKKERFSLILESASTNQTSMYLCASSPVSGREGEQYFGPGTRLTVT.

This clonotype was seen more than once but under ten times. The genes are TRBV29-1 and TRBJ1-6, with TRBD1 matching 9 bases. The germline gives CDR1 SQVTM, CDR2 ANQGSEA. Losses at the gene ends were 6 bases for V and 10 bases for J; bases not matched to a gene: 4. The CDR3 is made up of 12 amino acids. The CDR3 sequence: CSVRTGESPLHF. The CDR3 DNA follows: TGCAGCGTCCGGACAGGGGAGTCACCCCTCCACTTT.

This clonotype was detected a few times. The V call is TRBV12-3 or TRBV12-4, the J call TRBJ2-2, with D possibly being TRBD2 (5 bases). The CDR3 is 13 residues long. The V end was cut by 7 bases, the J end by 7 bases, with 13 bases between. The CDR3 region is CASIVTGNGELFF. CDR3 DNA sequence: TGTGCCAGCATAGTCACGGGGAACGGGGAGCTGTTTTTT.

In this sample, this clonotype turned up a few times. The chain employs TRBV9 and TRBJ1-2; D is uncertain. Germline CDR1 reads SGDLS; CDR2 reads YYNGEE. The CDR3 totals 15 residues. The V and J ends lost 3 bases and 2 bases respectively, with 14 bases between them. Here the CDR3 reads CASSADGRANYGYTF. The CDR3 DNA reads TGTGCCAGCAGCGCCGACGGCCGGGCGAACTATGGCTACACCTTC.